The entry below gives a single TCR beta chain sequence along with its context. This clone appeared once. It lacks a known antigen. One base away there is no much larger clone; base qualities are not given. The method behind the library was the immunoSEQ multiplex PCR assay. Drawn from immuneACCESS, this table holds only the in-frame rearrangements with V and J called that TCRdb kept. Clones are partly lost; checked studies trace under half to an unresolved V gene and leave the rest unexplained. In this sample the table shows approximately 40,000 clones, roughly nine tenths of which occur a single time. 0.9% to 1.5% of the sample comes from the top ten. The sample belongs to a study of T cell changes during pregnancy in multiple sclerosis (dated by TCRdb to between 2018 and 2021). Study-wide context: Changes in the T cell repertoire over the course of pregnancy were examined in this study in women with multiple sclerosis.

The source was CD4+ T cells from peripheral blood mononuclear cells, collected in the second trimester of pregnancy. The receptor comes from a female donor with multiple sclerosis, enrolled in a pregnancy study.

The sequenced DNA: TGTGCCAGCAGGCAGATGGGACTAGCAGGCAATGAGCAGTTCTTC. This translates into CASRQMGLAGNEQFF. Recombination joined TRBV7-8 with TRBJ2-1; TRBD2 matches 9 bases in the middle. The CDR3 spans 15 residues, from the cysteine through the phenylalanine. Only CDR3 DNA is held: 45 bases, read in frame from base 1. Based on the germline V gene, the CDR1 and CDR2 sequences are SGHVS and FQNEAQ. V loses 6 bases at its end and J loses 6 bases; junction bases beyond the gene matches: 9.